Below, 13 T cell receptor beta chains from the same sample are listed, as sequenced in a study of early T cells in non-severe SARS-CoV-2 infection. MiXCR, run by TCRdb on the 5' RACE reads, gives a single entry per CDR3 protein. The sample shows approximately 45,000 distinct CDR3 sequences, 6% to 6.5% of them seen only once. The sample was whole blood. These receptors were taken from an adult who was a healthcare worker with PCR-confirmed SARS-CoV-2 infection or an uninfected control (not recorded which).

This clonotype was observed many times. V is TRBV11-2 and J is TRBJ2-1, with 11 bases identical to TRBD2. Germline CDR1 reads SGHAT; CDR2 reads FQNNGV. This CDR3 comprises 19 residues. V lost 5 bases, J lost 0 bases, and 12 bases stayed unmatched. CDR3 protein: CASSPDSSGGMSSYNEQFF. Written as DNA, the CDR3 is TGTGCCAGCAGCCCAGATTCTAGCGGGGGGATGAGCTCCTACAATGAGCAGTTCTTC.

In this sample, this clonotype turned up many times. The chain uses TRBV4-3 and TRBJ1-4, with a possible D match to TRBD1 (5 bases). Germline values: CDR1 LGHNA, CDR2 YSLEER. With 0 bases removed from V and 4 bases from J, the gap between germline ends came to 15 bases. The CDR3 sequence is 17 residues long. In nucleotides, the CDR3 is TGCGCCAGCAGCCAAGATGGGTATGGAGGGGTTAATGAAAAACTGTTTTTT. It translates to CASSQDGYGGVNEKLFF.

In its sample, this clonotype was seen a few times. The chain links TRBV10-3 to TRBJ2-7; D is undetermined. With 6 bases removed from V and 1 base from J, the gap between germline ends came to 4 bases. Germline lookup yields CDR1 ENHRY and CDR2 SYGVKD. The CDR3 consists of 11 residues. The CDR3 here is CAIRASYEQYF. In nucleotides, the CDR3 is TGTGCCATCAGAGCGTCCTACGAGCAGTACTTC.

This clonotype was seen a few times. CDR3 coding DNA: TGTGCCAGCAGTGGGGGGACAGGAAGCTACAATGAGCAGTTCTTC. Amino acids: CASSGGTGSYNEQFF. The chain joins TRBV6-1 to TRBJ2-1, with 8 bases identical to TRBD1. Germline values: CDR1 MNHNS, CDR2 SASEGT. The CDR3 is 15 residues long. The trim removed 4 bases at V and 3 bases at J, leaving 5 bases unmatched.

This clonotype was seen a few times. The chain carries TRBV2 and TRBJ2-1; D is possibly TRBD1 or TRBD2 (5 bases each). The germline gives CDR1 SNHLY, CDR2 FYNNEI. V dropped 5 bases and J dropped 0 bases, with 11 bases sitting between them. The CDR3 totals 15 residues. The CDR3 coding sequence is TGTGCCAGCAGTCCGGGACCGAGCTCCTACAATGAGCAGTTCTTC. The encoded protein is CASSPGPSSYNEQFF.

This clonotype was counted at least ten times. V and J are TRBV4-1 and TRBJ1-5; no clear D. The germline V and J ends were trimmed by 1 base and 6 bases, with 7 bases remaining between them. The CDR3 loop spans 13 amino acids. Germline V CDR1 and CDR2: MGHRA, YSYEKL. CDR3 region: CASSQGDRQPQHF. The CDR3 nucleotides are TGCGCCAGCAGCCAAGGCGATCGTCAGCCCCAGCATTTT.

Comment on this clonotype: A read error may account for a junction end that differs from germline. The rearrangement joins TRBV18 to TRBJ2-2; D perhaps matches TRBD2 (6 bases). Germline V gene data show CDR1 as KGHSH and CDR2 as LQKENI. The CDR3 length is 15 residues. CDR3 nucleotides: TGTGCCAGCTCACCACTGCGGGATATCACCGGGGAGCTGATTTTT. Protein: CASSPLRDITGELIF.

This clonotype was seen ten or more times. V is TRBV11-2 and J is TRBJ1-6; 7 bases fit TRBD1. CDR1 and CDR2 from the germline V gene are SGHAT and FQNNGV. V lost 5 bases to trimming and J lost 6 bases; unmatched junction nucleotides: 4. This CDR3 is 14 amino acids long. The CDR3 reads CASSPQGSNSPLHF. The DNA of the CDR3 is TGTGCCAGCAGCCCACAGGGGTCTAATTCACCCCTCCACTTT.

There are many counts of this clonotype. The genes are TRBV30 and TRBJ2-2; D uncertain. V gave up 3 bases and J gave up 4 bases, with 6 bases separating them. The germline V gene has CDR1 GTSNPN and CDR2 SVGIG (reference sequence). The CDR3 is 12 residues long. The CDR3 region is CAWRQFTGELFF. CDR3 nucleotides: TGTGCCTGGAGACAGTTCACCGGGGAGCTGTTTTTT.

Many counts were recorded for this clonotype. The chain is built from TRBV7-8 and TRBJ1-5; weak D call: TRBD1 (6 bases). Between the trimmed V and J ends, which lost 5 bases and 0 bases, there was a span of 11 bases. The CDR3 length is 15 residues. Per germline, CDR1 SGHVS and CDR2 FQNEAQ. The CDR3: CASSPGDVSNQPQHF. DNA for the CDR3: TGTGCCAGCAGCCCAGGGGACGTTAGCAATCAGCCCCAGCATTTT.

This clonotype was observed many times. V gene TRBV3-1 combines with J gene TRBJ1-4, with D uncertain. The CDR3 extends over 15 amino acids. CDR1 is LGHDT and CDR2 is YNNKEL in the germline V gene (reference sequence). The V end lost 4 bases, the J end lost 0 bases, and 9 bases lay between the germline ends. CDR3 protein: CASSRTAATNEKLFF. The CDR3 nucleotides are TGTGCCAGCAGCCGGACGGCGGCAACTAATGAAAAACTGTTTTTT.

V gene TRBV6-5 combines with J gene TRBJ1-5, with no clear D. V was trimmed by 6 bases and J by 1 base, leaving 10 bases between them. Germline assignment: CDR1 MNHEY and CDR2 SVGAGI. This CDR3 is built from 14 residues. CDR3 bases: TGTGCCAGCAGCTTAGGGCGAAGCAATCAGCCCCAGCATTTT. Its translation: CASSLGRSNQPQHF.

Ten or more counts support this clonotype. The gene calls are TRBV28 and TRBJ2-6; D gene uncertain. CDR1 is MDHEN, CDR2 SYDVKM, per germline. Between the trimmed V and J ends, which lost 8 bases and 0 bases, there was a span of 2 bases. The CDR3 runs 12 residues. The CDR3 bases are TGTGCCAGCCGCTCTGGGGCCAACGTCCTGACTTTC. As protein: CASRSGANVLTF.